The sequence of this T cell receptor beta chain was determined in a study of OX40 agonist ivuxolimab in advanced cancers. Data came from immunoSEQ multiplex PCR; TCRdb stores just in-frame clones and leaves some out. This table has approximately 57,000 clones, around 80% appearing once. This CDR3 has 15 residues. V lost 5 bases and J lost 5, with 18 bases in between. The germline V gene encodes CDR1 SGHTA and CDR2 FQGTGA. Sequencing was performed on CD4+ or CD8+ T cells sorted from blood, taken in a trial of the OX40 agonist ivuxolimab. The sequence derives from an adult with an advanced solid tumor such as melanoma, head and neck, liver or kidney cancer. The chain employs TRBV7-3 and TRBJ2-5; D possibly matches TRBD1 or TRBD2 (6 bases each). CDR3 sequence: CASSLGGREGETQYF. Written as DNA, the CDR3 is TGTGCCAGCAGCCTCGGGGGCAGGGAAGGGGAGACCCAGTACTTC.